This T cell receptor beta chain was observed in a study of CD8 T cells in ankylosing spondylitis. Study findings and constraints: Matched synovial fluid from ankylosing spondylitis patients was reported to be enriched for disease-linked clones.

The CDR3 totals 16 residues. The V gene lost 0 bases and the J gene lost 4 bases, with 17 bases spanning the gap. Germline CDR1 SGHRS, CDR2 YFSETQ. Concerning this clonotype itself: Its antigen is still unknown.

TCRdb passed the 5' RACE reads through MiXCR, listing each CDR3 protein once. The sample includes 380,000 or so distinct CDR3 sequences, approximately 22% seen only once; the top ten take around 13%. The chain links TRBV5-1 to TRBJ2-7; either TRBD1 or TRBD2 may fit D (5 bases each). Input material: blood, either unsorted or a sorted T cell fraction (not recorded which). The TCR sequence derives from a male donor with ankylosing spondylitis or in good health (not recorded which). The CDR3 reads CASSLAPGERGYEQYF. The CDR3 region has the DNA TGCGCCAGCAGCTTGGCCCCCGGGGAGAGGGGTTACGAGCAGTACTTC.